This T cell receptor (beta chain) was recovered during a study of blood T cell repertoires in COVID-19. The method was immunoSEQ multiplex PCR; TCRdb's version includes in-frame clones alone and lacks a portion of them. The sample lists about 210,000 clones, about nine tenths occurring once. This clone was detected once. This CDR3 has 18 residues. V shed 4 bases, J shed 2 bases, and the junction held 14 bases outside the gene matches. Germline CDR1 MDHEN, CDR2 SYDVKM. Participant-given clinical history determined each cohort assignment. The receptor's source is a man aged 18-30 years with acute COVID-19. V and J are TRBV28 and TRBJ2-3, with 8 bases lining up with TRBD2. The material sequenced was PBMCs or T cells enriched from blood (not recorded which). Here the CDR3 reads CASSSSPGLGSSTDTQYF. Written as DNA, the CDR3 is TGTGCCAGCAGTTCCTCTCCGGGACTAGGATCTTCCACAGATACGCAGTATTTT.